A single sample gave rise to the 20 T cell receptor beta chains below, sequenced in a study of blood T cell repertoires in COVID-19. Some clones are missing from TCRdb's copy, which holds only in-frame ones; the method was immunoSEQ multiplex PCR. The sample shows over 45,000 clones, 82% of them seen only once. The specimen sequenced was peripheral blood. The receptors derive from a woman older than 75 with acute or convalescent COVID-19.

The CDR3 DNA sequence: TGTGCCAGCTCCGACAGGGGACGGGGCAATCAGCCCCAGCATTTT. It codes for CASSDRGRGNQPQHF. The chain couples TRBV18 to TRBJ1-5; 8 nucleotides agree with TRBD1. The CDR3 covers 15 residues. The germline V gene encodes CDR1 KGHSH and CDR2 LQKENI. V lost 6 bases and J lost 2; bases outside the gene matches: 6. The full variable domain, completed using reference TRBV18 and TRBJ1-5, is NAGVMQNPRHLVRRRGQEARLRCSPMKGHSHVYWYRQLPEEGLKFMVYLQKENIIDESGMPKERFSAEFPKEGPSILRIQQVVRGDSAAYFCASSDRGRGNQPQHFGDGTRLSIL.

On this clone: Relative to the germline gene, one junction end is altered; a read error may explain this. The chain has TRBV2 and TRBJ1-2; tentative D call: TRBD1 (6 bases). Germline values: CDR1 SNHLY, CDR2 FYNNEI. CDR3 length: 15 residues. The CDR3 spells CASREVTGSDSGYTF. CDR3 DNA sequence: TGTGCCAGCAGAGAAGTTACAGGGTCGGATAGTGGCTACACCTTC.

This rearrangement joins TRBV3-1 (or the pseudogene TRBV3-2) to TRBJ2-3, with D unclear. The CDR3 covers 12 residues. Germline loops: CDR1 LGHDT, CDR2 YNNKEL (reference sequence). The V gene lost 6 bases and the J gene lost 3 bases, with 7 bases spanning the gap. The CDR3, as DNA: TGTGCCAGCAGTCGTCGTACAGATACGCAGTATTTT. This sequence encodes CASSRRTDTQYF.

This clone was counted a single time. CDR3 DNA: TGTGCCAGCAGCTCCGGACTAGCGCTTTATGGGGGGAGGCAGTACTTC. Translation: CASSSGLALYGGRQYF. J is TRBJ2-5 and V is TRBV7-6; 9 bases match TRBD2. The V and J ends lost 4 bases and 11 bases, in that order; junction bases with no gene match: 17. Germline V lookup: CDR1 SGHVS, CDR2 FNYEAQ. This CDR3 is built from 16 residues.

V and J are TRBV3-1 (or the pseudogene TRBV3-2) and TRBJ2-2, with a possible D match to TRBD2 (6 bases). Germline V CDR1 and CDR2: LGHDT, YNNKEL (reference sequence). The CDR3 runs 14 residues. Trimming left V 5 bases short and J 1 base short, with 8 bases between. Written as DNA, the CDR3 is TGTGCCAGCAGCTTTAGCGGGAACACCGGGGAGCTGTTTTTT. It is translated as CASSFSGNTGELFF.

This chain links TRBV3-1 (or the pseudogene TRBV3-2) with TRBJ1-6; D might be TRBD1 (5 bases). CDR1 LGHDT and CDR2 YNNKEL come from the germline V gene (reference sequence). The CDR3 covers 15 residues. V was trimmed by 3 bases and J by 7 bases, leaving 13 bases between them. The CDR3 nucleotides read TGTGCCAGCAGCCACTCGACAGCAGGAAATTCACCCCTCCACTTT. Amino acids: CASSHSTAGNSPLHF.

The V gene is TRBV6-2 or TRBV6-3, the J gene TRBJ1-5, with a weak D call TRBD1 (6 bases). This CDR3 spans 15 amino acids. The germline gives CDR1 MNHEY, CDR2 SVGEGT. V lost 6 bases and J lost 4, with 16 bases in between. CDR3 DNA: TGTGCCAGCAGCTCTGACAGGCGCGCGAATCAGCCCCAGCATTTT. Its translation is CASSSDRRANQPQHF.

The chain employs TRBV30 and TRBJ1-2, with D maybe TRBD1 (5 bases). Trimming took 2 bases from V and 4 from J, leaving 14 bases between them. This CDR3 spans 14 amino acids. Germline V CDR1 and CDR2: GTSNPN, SVGIG (reference sequence). The CDR3 sequence: CAWSPGRGLYGYTF. The CDR3 DNA sequence: TGTGCCTGGAGTCCGGGAAGGGGACTCTATGGCTACACCTTC.

This clone was counted between two and nine times. Here the CDR3 DNA reads TGTGCCAGCAGCCAAGAGACTAGCGGGGGAGGAGGGGAGACCCAGTACTTC. Translating gives CASSQETSGGGGETQYF. The chain combines TRBV3-1 (or the pseudogene TRBV3-2) with TRBJ2-5, with TRBD2 identical over 12 bases. This CDR3 region has 17 residues. Germline-derived CDR1 and CDR2 are LGHDT and YNNKEL (reference sequence). Trimming cost V 0 bases and J 5 bases; bases outside gene matches: 7.

The chain employs TRBV7-9 and TRBJ2-3; 12 bases align to TRBD2. Germline lookup yields CDR1 SEHNR and CDR2 FQNEAQ (reference sequence). There are 18 residues in the CDR3. V shed 0 bases and J 0 bases; nucleotides not matched to a gene: 4. As DNA, the CDR3 is TGTGCCAGCAGCTTAGCGGTTGGACTAGCGGGGAGCACAGATACGCAGTATTTT. The encoded protein is CASSLAVGLAGSTDTQYF. Variable domain in full (rest from reference TRBV7-9 and TRBJ2-3): DTGVSQNPRHKITKRGQNVTFRCDPISEHNRLYWYRQTLGQGPEFLTYFQNEAQLEKSRLLSDRFSAERPKGSFSTLEIQRTEQGDSAMYLCASSLAVGLAGSTDTQYFGPGTRLTVL.

This chain connects TRBV12-3 or TRBV12-4 to TRBJ1-2; no firm D call. Trimming left V 4 bases short and J 3 bases short, with 9 bases between. This CDR3 is built from 13 residues. CDR3 amino acids: CASSWAGDYGYTF. The CDR3 nucleotides read TGTGCCAGCAGTTGGGCCGGTGACTATGGCTACACCTTC.

The gene calls are TRBV6-1 and TRBJ2-7, with 7 bases aligning to TRBD1. Germline loops: CDR1 MNHNS, CDR2 SASEGT. The ends lost 0 bases at V and 3 bases at J; junction bases unmatched: 5. CDR3 size: 15 residues. DNA of the CDR3: TGTGCCAGCAGTGAAGCCCATGGGACAGTCTACGAGCAGTACTTC. Amino acids: CASSEAHGTVYEQYF.

The genes are TRBV7-2 and TRBJ2-2; unclear D gene. The CDR3 contains 14 residues. Trimming shortened V by 3 bases and J by 3 bases, and 8 bases separated the two germline ends. Germline V gene data show CDR1 as SGHTA and CDR2 as FQGNSA. CDR3 nucleotide sequence: TGTGCCAGCAGCTTCCTAAGAGACACCGGGGAGCTGTTTTTT. Translation: CASSFLRDTGELFF.

The chain employs TRBV10-2 and TRBJ1-4; no reliable D call. Germline-derived CDR1 and CDR2 are WSHSY and SAAADI. V gave up 0 bases and J gave up 3 bases, with 17 bases separating them. This CDR3 contains 18 residues. The CDR3 coding sequence is TGCGCCAGCAGTGAGTCTTCCTGGACCGCGGAGGCTAATGAAAAACTGTTTTTT. Translating it yields CASSESSWTAEANEKLFF.

This rearrangement joins TRBV28 to TRBJ2-2, with TRBD1 matching 7 bases. After removal of 8 bases from V and 5 bases from J, the junction contained 8 bases not matched to a gene. Germline assignment: CDR1 MDHEN and CDR2 SYDVKM. The CDR3 totals 14 residues. CDR3 coding DNA: TGTGCCAGCCGAGAGACAGGGCGGACCGGGGAGCTGTTTTTT. This encodes CASRETGRTGELFF.

This chain joins TRBV2 and TRBJ2-7; possibly TRBD2 for D (6 bases). The V and J ends lost 4 bases and 7 bases respectively, with 11 bases between them. Germline V CDR1 and CDR2: SNHLY, FYNNEI. This CDR3 region has 12 residues. The DNA of the CDR3 is TGTGCCAGCAGTGTCACTAGCTCGGAGCAGTACTTC. The encoded protein is CASSVTSSEQYF.

DNA for the CDR3: TGTGCCAGCAGCCCCGGGACTAGGGCCGGGGAGCTGTTTTTT. This encodes CASSPGTRAGELFF. V is TRBV5-4 and J is TRBJ2-2; TRBD2 matches 8 bases. The trim removed 4 bases at V and 6 bases at J, leaving 5 bases unmatched. This CDR3 has 14 residues. Germline V lookup: CDR1 SGHNT, CDR2 YYREEE (reference sequence).

A single count supports this clone. This rearrangement joins TRBV5-8 to TRBJ1-2; TRBD1 matches at 7 bases. The ends lost 0 bases at V and 7 bases at J; junction bases unmatched: 6. Germline V gene data show CDR1 as SGHTS and CDR2 as YDEGEE. This CDR3 is built from 14 residues. The CDR3 region has the DNA TGTGCCAGCAGCTTGGGACAGGGAGCAGCTGGCTACACCTTC. This codes for CASSLGQGAAGYTF. The entire variable domain, with the rest obtained from reference TRBV5-8 and TRBJ1-2, is as follows: EAGVTQSPTHLIKTRGQQATLRCSPISGHTSVYWYQQALGLGLQFLLWYDEGEERNRGNFPPRFSGRQFPNYSSELNVNALELEDSALYLCASSLGQGAAGYTFGSGTRLTVV.

The gene calls are TRBV24-1 and TRBJ2-2; D possibly corresponds to TRBD2 (6 bases). The CDR3 sequence is 15 residues long. The germline CDR1 and CDR2 sequences are KGHDR and SFDVKD. V was clipped by 4 bases and J by 6 bases, with 14 bases between them. This CDR3 is CATSEAGHLPGELFF. The CDR3 DNA is TGTGCCACCAGTGAAGCGGGCCATCTACCCGGGGAGCTGTTTTTT.

The chain uses TRBV7-2 and TRBJ1-2; no definite D call. The ends were cut back, 5 bases at V and 5 bases at J, with 15 bases in the middle. The CDR3 has 14 amino acids. The germline CDR1 and CDR2 sequences are SGHTA and FQGNSA. DNA of the CDR3: TGTGCCAGCAGCCCTTTCGGACGGGAATATGGCTACACCTTC. It translates to CASSPFGREYGYTF.